Below are 3 T cell receptor beta chains sequenced from a single sample in a study of blood T cell repertoires in COVID-19. The repertoire was sequenced with immunoSEQ multiplex PCR; TCRdb's copy has only in-frame clones and lacks some. The sample lists about 380,000 clones, 80% to 90% occurring once. The sequenced material came from peripheral blood. The receptors here all came from a man aged 40-49 years with acute or convalescent COVID-19.

The chain links TRBV5-8 to TRBJ1-3; TRBD1 matches 9 bases. After removal of 4 bases from V and 0 bases from J, the junction contained 2 bases not matched to a gene. CDR1 and CDR2 (germline): SGHTS, YDEGEE. This CDR3 region has 15 residues. The CDR3 loop reads CASSATGGSGNTIYF. As DNA, the CDR3 is TGTGCCAGCAGCGCGACAGGGGGCTCTGGAAACACCATATATTTT.

The J gene is TRBJ1-2, the V gene TRBV5-8; D is undetermined. Germline-derived CDR1 and CDR2 are SGHTS and YDEGEE. V was shortened by 4 bases and J by 2 bases, with 12 bases between the two germline ends. The CDR3 is 14 residues long. CDR3 nucleotides: TGTGCCAGCAGCCGATCCTGGGCCAACTATGGCTACACCTTC. It specifies CASSRSWANYGYTF.

The genes are TRBV11-2 and TRBJ1-1; TRBD1 matches at 7 bases. Germline CDR1 is SGHAT and CDR2 is FQNNGV. The CDR3 spans 14 residues. After removal of 4 bases from V and 4 bases from J, the junction contained 6 bases not matched to a gene. This CDR3 reads CASSSDRLGTEAFF. DNA for the CDR3: TGTGCCAGCAGCTCGGACAGGTTGGGCACTGAAGCTTTCTTT.